The 6 T cell receptor beta chains presented below share a single source sample, sequenced in a study of cytomegalovirus exposure and HLA in healthy donors. PCR used 60 Vbeta primers and 13 Jbeta primers. The protocol was immunoSEQ multiplex PCR, while the TCRdb copy is restricted to in-frame clones and leaves out a portion. The top ten clones hold 0.75% to 0.8% of a sample with approximately 160,000 clones, roughly four fifths of them seen once. The material sequenced was PBMCs. The receptors were gathered from a female donor in good health and CMV-seronegative.

Written as DNA, the CDR3 is TGTGCCAGCAGCTCGGGGGTAGCGGGAGTTACCGGGGAGCTGTTTTTT. Residues: CASSSGVAGVTGELFF. The genes are TRBV7-3 and TRBJ2-2; 9 bases are shared with TRBD2. The germline V gene has CDR1 SGHTA and CDR2 FQGTGA. There are 16 residues in the CDR3. V gave up 4 bases and J gave up 5 bases; unmatched junction bases: 8.

This chain connects TRBV6-6 to TRBJ1-1; TRBD1 might be the D (6 bases). Trimming removed 7 bases at V and 3 bases at J, with 12 bases between. The CDR3 totals 13 residues. Looked up from germline, CDR1 is MNHNY and CDR2 is SVGAGI (reference sequence). In nucleotides, the CDR3 is TGTGCCAGCATCCCGGACAGCTACACTGAAGCTTTCTTT. Encoded protein: CASIPDSYTEAFF.

The rearrangement links TRBV25-1 to TRBJ2-5; possibly TRBD2 for D (7 bases). The last part of the DNA fits TRBJ2-7 better; the J call may be wrong. Germline CDR1 MGHDK, CDR2 SYGVNS. The CDR3 runs to 15 residues. This chain's CDR3 is CASSEMGGGTYEQYF. The CDR3 DNA is TGTGCCAGCAGTGAAATGGGAGGGGGGACCTACGAGCAGTACTTC.

The rearrangement uses TRBV18 and TRBJ1-2; 7 bases align to TRBD1. The CDR3 totals 13 residues. Germline V gene data show CDR1 as KGHSH and CDR2 as LQKENI. J was trimmed by 7 bases and V by 6 bases; bases with no gene match: 8. The CDR3 sequence is CASSQTGLSGYTF. CDR3 in DNA: TGTGCCAGCTCGCAGACAGGGTTGAGTGGCTACACCTTC.

The chain links TRBV28 to TRBJ1-1; 7 bases fit TRBD1. The trim removed 5 bases at V and 1 base at J, leaving 4 bases unmatched. CDR1 MDHEN and CDR2 SYDVKM come from the germline V gene. The CDR3 loop spans 14 amino acids. DNA for the CDR3: TGTGCCAGCAGTCTGACAGGGCAGAACACTGAAGCTTTCTTT. Encoded protein: CASSLTGQNTEAFF.

The chain recombines TRBV11-2 with TRBJ2-1, with a possible D match to TRBD2 (5 bases). Trimming cost V 3 bases and J 10 bases, with 19 bases left between them. The CDR3 covers 15 residues. The V gene's germline CDR1 is SGHAT and CDR2 FQNNGV. The CDR3 sequence: CASSFRSGSRGEQFF. The CDR3 DNA follows: TGTGCCAGCAGCTTCAGGTCTGGGAGCCGGGGAGAGCAGTTCTTC.